This T cell receptor (beta chain) was recorded in a study of cytomegalovirus exposure and HLA in healthy donors. Primers for the PCR totalled 60 Vbeta and 13 Jbeta. Profiling relied on immunoSEQ multiplex PCR, and the TCRdb table lists in-frame clones only, not all of them. This sample carries about 130,000 clones, over 70% of them seen once, and the ten largest clones take 2.5% to 3.5%. This receptor was obtained from a man between 25 and 39 years old in good health and CMV-seronegative. Material for sequencing was PBMCs.

CDR3 region: CSVGQGNQPQHF. For the CDR3, the DNA is TGCAGCGTCGGACAGGGCAATCAGCCCCAGCATTTT. The chain links TRBV29-1 to TRBJ1-5; 7 bases line up with TRBD1. CDR3 length equals 12 residues. The ends lost 6 bases at V and 2 bases at J; junction bases unmatched: 1. Germline-derived CDR1 and CDR2 are SQVTM and ANQGSEA.